These T cell receptor beta chains were read from a single sample in a study of blood T cells in healthy people across ages. TCRdb reprocessed the 5' RACE reads via MiXCR and lists one record per CDR3 protein. The sample includes 650,000 to 1,000,000 distinct CDR3 sequences, around 36% of them seen just once. Input material: blood. The receptors here all came from a man aged 18 to 30 in good health. Each CDR3 is given with its conserved first and last residue. The order of the fields is V gene, CDR3 length, CDR3 protein.

V gene: TRBV12-3/TRBV12-4
CDR3 length: 14
CDR3 protein: CASSHSDGSYEQYF

V gene: TRBV7-2
CDR3 length: 12
CDR3 protein: CASSQDGYGNTF

V gene: TRBV20-1
CDR3 length: 13
CDR3 protein: CSALLAGGGAQYF

V gene: TRBV27
CDR3 length: 14
CDR3 protein: CASSSGHLIDTQYF

V gene: TRBV18
CDR3 length: 14
CDR3 protein: CASSPAALQETQYF

V gene: TRBV5-1
CDR3 length: 15
CDR3 protein: CASSPGPSSNPPQHF

V gene: TRBV7-9
CDR3 length: 16
CDR3 protein: CASSPPDRGHDNEQFF

V gene: TRBV7-2
CDR3 length: 14
CDR3 protein: CASSLVGAGQPQHF

V gene: TRBV9
CDR3 length: 14
CDR3 protein: CASSAIQGNYGYTF

V gene: TRBV29-1
CDR3 length: 11
CDR3 protein: CSVGVSYGYTF

V gene: TRBV7-8
CDR3 length: 15
CDR3 protein: CASSLAGPSSYEQYF

V gene: TRBV14
CDR3 length: 14
CDR3 protein: CASSQQRDRDGYTF

V gene: TRBV20-1
CDR3 length: 18
CDR3 protein: CSAHLSPTGRGSYNEQYF

V gene: TRBV20-1
CDR3 length: 13
CDR3 protein: CSASRTGSDEQYF

V gene: TRBV20-1
CDR3 length: 13
CDR3 protein: CSAPGQGLNEQYF

V gene: TRBV7-3
CDR3 length: 15
CDR3 protein: CASSLYPLPPYEQYF

V gene: TRBV7-6
CDR3 length: 16
CDR3 protein: CASSFPSGLGNTEAFF

V gene: TRBV7-9
CDR3 length: 15
CDR3 protein: CACSFLAGGYNEQYF

V gene: TRBV4-2
CDR3 length: 16
CDR3 protein: CASSSNSAFENEKLFF

V gene: TRBV4-2
CDR3 length: 17
CDR3 protein: CASSQGQGAYGANVLTF

V gene: TRBV20-1
CDR3 length: 15
CDR3 protein: CSARDLSGGTDEQYF

V gene: TRBV2
CDR3 length: 14
CDR3 protein: CASLPGAGANVLTF

V gene: TRBV7-2
CDR3 length: 14
CDR3 protein: CASSPQTSSYEQYF

V gene: TRBV6-6
CDR3 length: 13
CDR3 protein: CASSIRTGEGYTF

V gene: TRBV5-1
CDR3 length: 12
CDR3 protein: CASSLERYEQYF

V gene: TRBV20-1
CDR3 length: 15
CDR3 protein: CSARDFTGYNTEAFF

V gene: TRBV5-1
CDR3 length: 14
CDR3 protein: CASSLHRTNFGYTF

V gene: TRBV27
CDR3 length: 17
CDR3 protein: CASSLSADIGYHNEQFF

V gene: TRBV20-1
CDR3 length: 13
CDR3 protein: CSARTGVEEKLFF

V gene: TRBV2
CDR3 length: 13
CDR3 protein: CASVGVRNQPQHF

V gene: TRBV5-1
CDR3 length: 16
CDR3 protein: CASSPPGHQRSTEAFF

V gene: TRBV12-3/TRBV12-4
CDR3 length: 14
CDR3 protein: CASSLRPGPDTQYF

V gene: TRBV12-3/TRBV12-4
CDR3 length: 15
CDR3 protein: CASSLAWDRVWGYTF

V gene: TRBV4-3
CDR3 length: 19
CDR3 protein: CASSQDWDSGINSGNTIYF

V gene: TRBV20-1
CDR3 length: 13
CDR3 protein: CSARKGPQETQYF

V gene: TRBV7-2
CDR3 length: 14
CDR3 protein: CASSAGGSTDTQYF

V gene: TRBV29-1
CDR3 length: 12
CDR3 protein: CSAGGAGNTIYF

V gene: TRBV30
CDR3 length: 13
CDR3 protein: CAWSQGGNEKLFF

V gene: TRBV29-1
CDR3 length: 14
CDR3 protein: CSVDRTADYNEQFF

V gene: TRBV11-2
CDR3 length: 16
CDR3 protein: CASSLDVTAEGETQYF

V gene: TRBV27
CDR3 length: 16
CDR3 protein: CASSISDLSRWNEQFF

V gene: TRBV13
CDR3 length: 15
CDR3 protein: CASSPLGDLIGELFF

V gene: TRBV20-1
CDR3 length: 13
CDR3 protein: CSARETNYNEQFF

V gene: TRBV6-6
CDR3 length: 15
CDR3 protein: CASTGRQGANQPQHF